This TCR beta chain was observed in a study of blood T cell repertoires in COVID-19. About the research overall: The origin of the acute and convalescent COVID-19 samples was the United States, Italy and Spain. PBMCs, B-cell-depleted T cells, or T cells were the source of the cDNA or gDNA that made up the material.

Libraries were prepared by immunoSEQ multiplex PCR; TCRdb keeps only in-frame clonotypes and omits some of them. The sample lists 350,000 to 550,000 clones; roughly 85% were seen once. This TCR was recovered from a woman between 18 and 29 years old with acute COVID-19. Sequences were obtained from PBMCs or T cells enriched from blood (not recorded which).

The DNA of the CDR3 is TGTGCCAGCAGTTTAAACAGGGGGGGCTACGAGCAGTACTTC. Its translation is CASSLNRGGYEQYF. The V gene is TRBV27, the J gene TRBJ2-7, with D perhaps TRBD1 (8 bases). Per the germline V gene, CDR1 is MNHEY and CDR2 is SMNVEV (reference sequence). CDR3 length: 14 amino acids. V was pared by 2 bases and J by 3 bases, with 11 bases between.